Listed below are T cell receptor beta chains from one sample, sequenced in a study of glioma-infiltrating T cells after dendritic cell vaccination. The repertoire was sequenced with immunoSEQ multiplex PCR; TCRdb's copy has only in-frame clones and lacks some. This table holds roughly 88,000 clones, about 81% found once. The sample in question was blood, obtained after dendritic cell vaccination. These receptors originate from a human donor with glioblastoma. Each CDR3 is given with its conserved first and last residue. A D gene is named only where the DNA matches it firmly. Part of the rows lack a size; the others show once, few, many or a class for expanded clones.

>TRBV28|.|TRBJ2-3|few
CASSLFSPTGRRGADTQYF
TGTGCCAGCAGTTTATTTTCACCTACAGGTCGCAGAGGAGCGGATACGCAGTATTTT
>TRBV28|.|TRBJ1-5|few
CASSADRVSKNQPQHF
TGTGCCAGCAGTGCCGACCGGGTCTCCAAGAATCAGCCCCAGCATTTT
>TRBV15|.|TRBJ1-4|.
CATSRDGAGRKVEKLFF
TGTGCCACCAGCAGAGATGGGGCGGGACGGAAAGTTGAAAAACTGTTTTTT
>TRBV19|TRBD2|TRBJ2-3|few
CASSIFGDSGRDTQYF
TGTGCCAGTAGTATATTTGGCGATAGCGGGAGAGATACGCAGTATTTT
>TRBV11-3|.|TRBJ2-3|.
CASSTGGVTDTQYF
TGTGCCAGCAGCACTGGCGGGGTCACAGATACGCAGTATTTT
>TRBV5-1|.|TRBJ1-2|.
CASSPVGVYGYTF
TGCGCCAGCAGCCCGGTAGGGGTCTATGGCTACACCTTC
>TRBV19|TRBD1|TRBJ1-5|.
CASSIDRLGTGKSNQPQHF
TGTGCCAGTAGTATAGATCGGCTGGGGACAGGGAAAAGCAATCAGCCCCAGCATTTT
>TRBV19|.|TRBJ2-1|.
CASSIGAGANEQFF
TGTGCCAGTAGTATAGGCGCAGGGGCCAATGAGCAGTTCTTC
>TRBV7-9|TRBD1|TRBJ2-7|once
CASSPWTGSYEQYF
TGTGCCAGCAGCCCCTGGACAGGGAGTTACGAGCAGTACTTC
>TRBV5-6|.|TRBJ1-2|once
CASSLGKGVHGYTF
TGTGCCAGCAGCTTGGGAAAGGGGGTTCATGGCTACACCTTC
>TRBV5-1|.|TRBJ1-2|few
CASSLAMGLVDGYTF
TGCGCCAGCAGCTTGGCCATGGGTCTAGTAGATGGCTACACCTTC
>TRBV6-1|.|TRBJ1-2|few
CASSFEVGYGYTF
TGTGCCAGCAGTTTTGAGGTGGGCTATGGCTACACCTTC
>TRBV5-1|.|TRBJ2-4|.
CASSLDLAKNIQYF
TGCGCCAGCAGCTTGGATCTAGCCAAAAACATTCAGTACTTC
>TRBV5-1|.|TRBJ2-5|.
CASSLYTGRQETQYF
TGCGCCAGCAGCTTGTACACAGGACGGCAAGAGACCCAGTACTTC
>TRBV5-1|TRBD2|TRBJ2-5|.
CASSRTSGSGETQYF
TGCGCCAGCAGCAGGACTAGCGGGAGTGGAGAGACCCAGTACTTC
>TRBV5-1|.|TRBJ1-3|.
CASSWTGDSGNTIYF
TGCGCCAGCAGCTGGACGGGGGACTCTGGAAACACCATATATTTT
>TRBV18|.|TRBJ1-2|few
CASSRDMLEAAYGYTF
TGTGCCAGCTCGCGGGATATGCTTGAGGCGGCCTATGGCTACACCTTC
>TRBV5-6|TRBD1|TRBJ2-3|.
CASSPPSGQGIKDTQYF
TGTGCCAGCAGCCCACCTTCGGGACAGGGGATTAAAGATACGCAGTATTTT
>TRBV18|.|TRBJ2-5|.
CASSQDWQETQYF
TGTGCCAGCTCCCAGGACTGGCAAGAGACCCAGTACTTC
>TRBV11-2|.|TRBJ2-5|once
CASSVQGPRETQYF
TGTGCCAGCAGCGTCCAGGGCCCGCGAGAGACCCAGTACTTC
>TRBV6-5|.|TRBJ1-2|.
CASSYRQFSNYGYTF
TGTGCCAGCAGTTACCGACAGTTTTCTAACTATGGCTACACCTTC
>TRBV11-2|.|TRBJ2-5|.
CASSLSRQFQETQYF
TGTGCCAGCAGCTTATCACGACAGTTCCAAGAGACCCAGTACTTC
>TRBV2|.|TRBJ2-5|.
CASAQGTETQYF
TGTGCCAGCGCACAGGGTACAGAGACCCAGTACTTC
>TRBV9|.|TRBJ2-1|.
CASSALLGSNEQFF
TGTGCCAGCAGCGCCCTACTAGGCAGCAATGAGCAGTTCTTC
>TRBV5-1|.|TRBJ1-1|.
CASSFHEENTEAFF
TGCGCCAGCAGCTTTCACGAGGAGAACACTGAAGCTTTCTTT
>TRBV6-1|.|TRBJ2-7|once
CASSDRVGEQYF
TGTGCCAGCAGTGACAGGGTCGGCGAGCAGTACTTC
>TRBV25-1|TRBD2|TRBJ2-2|.
CASSPRGGGRTGELFF
TGTGCCAGCAGCCCCAGAGGCGGGGGGCGAACCGGGGAGCTGTTTTTT
>TRBV19|.|TRBJ2-6|.
CASRGVGGANVLTF
TGTGCCAGTAGAGGGGTTGGGGGGGCCAACGTCCTGACTTTC